This T cell receptor (beta chain) was captured in a study of PD-1 blockade in classical Hodgkin lymphoma. Findings and caveats of the study: Those starting nivolumab under 1 year post-ASCT were excluded.

Germline CDR1 is LNHDA and CDR2 is SQIVND (reference sequence). The ends lost 4 bases at V and 2 bases at J; junction bases unmatched: 7. CDR3 size: 15 residues. Assay used: immunoSEQ multiplex PCR; TCRdb lists only in-frame clones, some missing. The table includes under 80,000 clones, 70% to 80% detected once. No patient escaped relapse after autologous stem cell transplantation, and brentuximab vedotin exposure varied. A note on this clone: The antigen remains unidentified.

Here the sequenced sample was peripheral blood mononuclear cells (PBMCs), taken before the second cycle of nivolumab. This receptor was obtained from a human donor with classical Hodgkin lymphoma. The chain carries TRBV19 and TRBJ2-5, with 7 bases that match TRBD2. CDR3 region: CASSTQGLVQETQYF. CDR3 DNA sequence: TGTGCCAGTAGTACCCAAGGACTAGTGCAAGAGACCCAGTACTTC. The complete variable domain, with remaining parts taken from reference TRBV19 and TRBJ2-5, reads DGGITQSPKYLFRKEGQNVTLSCEQNLNHDAMYWYRQDPGQGLRLIYYSQIVNDFQKGDIAEGYSVSREKKESFPLTVTSAQKNPTAFYLCASSTQGLVQETQYFGPGTRLLVL.